This T cell receptor beta chain was profiled in a study of technical replicates of blood from several donors. V was trimmed by 1 base and J by 5 bases, leaving 12 bases between them. CDR1 MDHEN and CDR2 SYDVKM come from the germline V gene. The length of the CDR3 is 15 residues. This table comes from immunoSEQ multiplex PCR, and its TCRdb copy is limited to in-frame clones, with some not included. The sample has tens of thousands of clones, about 89% seen once. Specimen: T cells isolated from PBMCs. This TCR came from a human donor in good health. The V gene is TRBV28, the J gene TRBJ1-5; D not certain. CDR3 nucleotide sequence: TGTGCCAGCAGTTTATTTGCTCTAGGTTATCAGCCCCAGCATTTT. This encodes CASSLFALGYQPQHF. The full variable domain, with the rest looked up from reference TRBV28 and TRBJ1-5, is DVKVTQSSRYLVKRTGEKVFLECVQDMDHENMFWYRQDPGLGLRLIYFSYDVKMKEKGDIPEGYSVSREKKERFSLILESASTNQTSMYLCASSLFALGYQPQHFGDGTRLSIL.